Listed here are 25 T cell receptor beta chains from one sample, sequenced in a study of response to subunit inactivated influenza vaccine. From the RT-PCR reads, TCRdb called clonotypes with MiXCR, one entry per CDR3 protein. The sample has a few hundred thousand distinct CDR3 sequences, 13% to 15% seen once. The sample was PBMCs from blood, taken about 11 days after vaccination. The receptor source for this set is a middle-aged man who received an inactivated influenza vaccine.

There are a few counts of this clonotype. This chain joins TRBV11-1 and TRBJ2-1; D might be TRBD1 or TRBD2, each matching 5 bases. Germline-derived CDR1 and CDR2 are SGHAT and FQDESV (reference sequence). CDR3 length: 18 amino acids. V was shortened by 8 bases and J by 4 bases, with 27 bases between the two germline ends. The CDR3 is CASPSTQTRDGAYNEQFF. The CDR3 bases are TGTGCCAGCCCATCGACGCAGACCCGGGACGGGGCATACAATGAGCAGTTCTTC. Drawing the rest from reference TRBV11-1 and TRBJ2-1, the complete variable domain is EAEVAQSPRYKITEKSQAVAFWCDPISGHATLYWYRQILGQGPELLVQFQDESVVDDSQLPKDRFSAERLKGVDSTLKIQPAELGDSAMYLCASPSTQTRDGAYNEQFFGPGTRLTVL.

This clonotype was seen ten or more times. The J gene is TRBJ2-1, the V gene TRBV6-2 or TRBV6-3; 11 positions agree with TRBD2. Germline CDR1 reads MNHEY; CDR2 reads SVGEGT. The CDR3 contains 14 residues. With V trimmed by 7 bases and J by 10 bases, 9 bases remained unmatched. This CDR3 is CASTTGTSGQEQFF. The CDR3 bases are TGTGCCAGCACCACCGGGACTAGCGGACAAGAGCAGTTCTTC.

The V call is TRBV5-6, the J call TRBJ1-4, with a tentative D call TRBD1 (5 bases). The CDR3 length is 14 residues. Per the germline V gene, CDR1 is SGHDT and CDR2 is YYEEEE. V was shortened by 4 bases and J by 11 bases, with 18 bases between the two germline ends. This chain's CDR3 is CASSPQGVRAKLFF. The CDR3 bases are TGTGCCAGCAGCCCTCAGGGAGTTCGGGCCAAACTGTTTTTT.

This clonotype was observed at least ten times. V usage is TRBV24-1 and J usage is TRBJ1-2, with 9 bases aligning to TRBD1. CDR3 size: 13 residues. The V and J ends lost 9 bases and 5 bases, in that order; junction bases with no gene match: 6. Per germline, CDR1 KGHDR and CDR2 SFDVKD. CDR3 sequence reads: CATGDGTGYGYTF. The CDR3 DNA is TGTGCCACCGGAGACGGGACAGGGTATGGCTACACCTTC.

This chain connects TRBV7-3 to TRBJ2-3; possible D gene TRBD1, 5 bases. Germline CDR1 is SGHTA and CDR2 is FQGTGA. V shed 5 bases and J shed 10 bases, with 10 bases lying between them. CDR3 length: 11 amino acids. CDR3 loop: CASSQGAAQYF. The DNA for the CDR3 is TGTGCCAGCAGCCAGGGTGCGGCGCAGTATTTT.

The rearrangement links TRBV27 to TRBJ1-1, with TRBD1 identical over 7 bases. V trimming: 2 bases; J trimming: 7 bases; junction bases outside the gene matches: 7. CDR3 length: 14 residues. Germline values: CDR1 MNHEY, CDR2 SMNVEV (reference sequence). The DNA of the CDR3 is TGTGCCAGCAGTTTACAGGGGGGCGGGGGTGAAGCTTTCTTT. Protein sequence: CASSLQGGGGEAFF.

This clonotype was picked up a small number of times. V gene TRBV20-1 combines with J gene TRBJ1-2; 9 positions match TRBD1. The length of the CDR3 is 14 residues. Trimming removed 2 bases from V and 5 bases from J; junction bases left unmatched: 6. CDR1 is DFQATT and CDR2 is SNEGSKA in the germline V gene (reference sequence). The CDR3 DNA is TGCAGTGCTAGACAGACAGGGGGGTCATATGGCTACACCTTC. The encoded protein is CSARQTGGSYGYTF.

This clonotype was seen many times. The rearrangement uses TRBV7-8 and TRBJ1-1; D is possibly TRBD1 (5 bases). Deletions cut 5 bases from V and 3 bases from J, with 13 bases between. This CDR3 contains 14 residues. Germline V gene sequence: CDR1 SGHVS, CDR2 FQNEAQ. CDR3 region: CASSRRGEYTEAFF. Here the CDR3 DNA reads TGTGCCAGCAGCCGCCGGGGGGAGTACACTGAAGCTTTCTTT.

This clonotype came up a few times. The J gene is TRBJ2-7, the V gene TRBV27; 10 bases are shared with TRBD1. J gave up 2 bases and V 6 bases, and 4 bases lay outside the gene matches. Germline CDR1 reads MNHEY; CDR2 reads SMNVEV (reference sequence). The CDR3 spans 14 residues. CDR3 DNA sequence: TGTGCCAGCAGCGGACAGGGGGGTCCCTACGAGCAGTACTTC. Amino acid sequence: CASSGQGGPYEQYF.

The chain joins TRBV6-5 to TRBJ1-6, with D possibly being TRBD1 (6 bases). The germline V gene encodes CDR1 MNHEY and CDR2 SVGAGI. The CDR3 sequence is 16 residues long. V gave up 2 bases and J gave up 7 bases, with 15 bases separating them. The CDR3 sequence is CASSYTGIGDNSPLHF. The CDR3 DNA reads as TGTGCCAGCAGTTACACAGGGATAGGGGACAATTCACCCCTCCACTTT.

This clonotype was counted a few times. The chain joins TRBV7-2 to TRBJ2-2, with TRBD1 matching over 7 bases. With V trimmed by 1 base and J by 0 bases, 5 bases remained unmatched. Germline V lookup: CDR1 SGHTA, CDR2 FQGNSA. CDR3 size: 17 residues. The CDR3 coding sequence is TGTGCCAGCAGCTTAGTGGCCGGGACAGCGAACACCGGGGAGCTGTTTTTT. Residues: CASSLVAGTANTGELFF. Drawing the rest from reference TRBV7-2 and TRBJ2-2, the complete variable domain is GAGVSQSPSNKVTEKGKDVELRCDPISGHTALYWYRQSLGQGLEFLIYFQGNSAPDKSGLPSDRFSAERTGGSVSTLTIQRTQQEDSAVYLCASSLVAGTANTGELFFGEGSRLTVL.

This clonotype turned up a few times. In DNA, the CDR3 is TGCGCCAGCAGCTTGGGGAGGGTCGATCAGACTGTTTACGAGCAGTACTTC. Amino acid sequence: CASSLGRVDQTVYEQYF. The chain couples TRBV5-1 to TRBJ2-7, with D perhaps matching TRBD2 (6 bases). Germline assignment: CDR1 SGHRS and CDR2 YFSETQ. The CDR3 length is 17 residues. V gave up 0 bases and J gave up 4 bases, with 20 bases separating them.

This chain uses TRBV19 with TRBJ1-5, with D hard to call. Germline V gene sequence: CDR1 LNHDA, CDR2 SQIVND (reference sequence). The V gene lost 5 bases and the J gene lost 4 bases, with 15 bases spanning the gap. This CDR3 has 15 amino acids. CDR3 sequence reads: CASSAMTATNQPQHF. In nucleotides, the CDR3 is TGTGCCAGTAGTGCAATGACGGCCACGAATCAGCCCCAGCATTTT.

The table lists this clonotype with many counts. This chain links TRBV7-2 with TRBJ1-2; 7 bases fit TRBD1. Germline V gives CDR1 SGHTA, CDR2 FQGNSA. Losses at the gene ends were 5 bases for V and 3 bases for J; bases not matched to a gene: 3. This CDR3 has 13 amino acids. This CDR3 reads CASSRDSYYGYTF. The CDR3 DNA follows: TGTGCCAGCAGCCGGGACAGCTACTATGGCTACACCTTC.

The chain employs TRBV7-6 and TRBJ1-6, with D maybe TRBD1 (5 bases). Trimming took off 1 base at V and 7 bases at J, with 14 bases between the two ends. Germline CDR1 reads SGHVS; CDR2 reads FNYEAQ. The CDR3 runs to 16 residues. The CDR3 reads CASSLGSGGTNSPLHF. Here the CDR3 DNA reads TGTGCCAGCAGCTTAGGGAGCGGGGGGACCAATTCACCCCTCCACTTT.

This clonotype was seen only a few times. This chain joins TRBV15 and TRBJ2-5; no definite D call. The V end was cut by 3 bases, the J end by 8 bases, with 22 bases between. CDR3 length: 16 residues. Germline V lookup: CDR1 LNHNV, CDR2 YYDKDF (reference sequence). CDR3 residues: CATSRTTTDTRVTQYF. The CDR3 DNA is TGTGCCACCAGCAGGACCACAACGGATACAAGAGTCACCCAGTACTTC.

The chain is built from TRBV4-3 and TRBJ2-2; 12 bases agree with TRBD1. V trimming: 0 bases; J trimming: 1 base; junction bases outside the gene matches: 9. The germline V gene encodes CDR1 LGHNA and CDR2 YSLEER. CDR3 length equals 20 residues. The CDR3 reads CASSQDRPGQGAGNTGELFF. DNA of the CDR3: TGCGCCAGCAGCCAAGATCGTCCGGGACAGGGGGCAGGGAACACCGGGGAGCTGTTTTTT.

This clonotype was found many times. The V call is TRBV6-1, the J call TRBJ2-3, with 11 bases fitting TRBD2. V shed 11 bases and J 5 bases; nucleotides not matched to a gene: 12. Germline loops: CDR1 MNHNS, CDR2 SASEGT. The CDR3 consists of 15 residues. The CDR3 bases are TGTGCCTCCAATGGAGGGGGACTAGCGGAAGATACGCAGTATTTT. Its translation is CASNGGGLAEDTQYF.

This rearrangement joins TRBV7-9 to TRBJ1-4, with a possible D match to TRBD1 (5 bases). Germline V lookup: CDR1 SEHNR, CDR2 FQNEAQ (reference sequence). The CDR3 runs to 15 residues. V lost 5 bases, J lost 1 base, and 11 bases lay in between. The CDR3 loop is CASSPRDGTNEKLFF. The CDR3 DNA reads as TGTGCCAGCAGCCCACGGGACGGAACTAATGAAAAACTGTTTTTT. Full variable domain (rest looked up from reference TRBV7-9 and TRBJ1-4): DTGVSQNPRHKITKRGQNVTFRCDPISEHNRLYWYRQTLGQGPEFLTYFQNEAQLEKSRLLSDRFSAERPKGSFSTLEIQRTEQGDSAMYLCASSPRDGTNEKLFFGSGTQLSVL.

The chain combines TRBV15 with TRBJ1-2, with 7 bases matching TRBD1. The CDR3 consists of 14 residues. Germline assignment: CDR1 LNHNV and CDR2 YYDKDF (reference sequence). Unmatched junction bases numbered 10, after V lost 5 bases and J lost 7 bases. CDR3 nucleotides: TGTGCCACCAGCGGGCCCTTTGGGGACAGTGGCTACACCTTC. Translated, it gives CATSGPFGDSGYTF.

This clonotype came up a few times. The genes are TRBV20-1 and TRBJ2-1, with 9 bases lining up with TRBD2. V lost 1 base, J lost 6 bases, and 4 bases stayed unmatched. Germline-derived CDR1 and CDR2 are DFQATT and SNEGSKA (reference sequence). The CDR3 totals 14 residues. The CDR3 DNA reads as TGCAGTGCTAGAGGTCTAGCGGGAAGCAATGAGCAGTTCTTC. It translates to CSARGLAGSNEQFF.

This clonotype was picked up a small number of times. The CDR3 protein is CSARDFTFYGYTF. For the CDR3, the DNA is TGCAGTGCCAGGGACTTCACCTTCTATGGCTACACCTTC. The chain links TRBV20-1 to TRBJ1-2; D is possibly TRBD1 (5 bases). CDR1 is DFQATT, CDR2 SNEGSKA, per germline (reference sequence). V was trimmed by 6 bases and J by 4 bases, leaving 15 bases between them. The CDR3 extends over 13 amino acids.

V and J are TRBV20-1 and TRBJ2-2; D assignment may be TRBD1 or TRBD2 (6 bases each). Germline values: CDR1 DFQATT, CDR2 SNEGSKA (reference sequence). V was cut by 4 bases and J by 6 bases, with 9 bases left in between. The CDR3 sequence is 12 residues long. The CDR3 region is CSAKRGAGELFF. The CDR3 DNA follows: TGCAGTGCTAAGAGGGGGGCCGGGGAGCTGTTTTTT.

This clonotype was detected a few times. The rearrangement joins TRBV29-1 to TRBJ1-1; 7 nucleotides agree with TRBD1. CDR1 and CDR2 from the germline V gene are SQVTM and ANQGSEA. This CDR3 region has 13 residues. The junction had 12 bases not matched to a gene; V was cut back by 6 bases and J by 8 bases. Here the CDR3 reads CSVVAGTAKEAFF. The CDR3 coding sequence is TGCAGCGTGGTAGCCGGGACAGCCAAAGAAGCTTTCTTT.

Notes on this clonotype: Germline and junction disagree at one end, which may indicate a read error. This chain connects TRBV12-3 or TRBV12-4 to TRBJ2-7; D is possibly TRBD1 or TRBD2 (6 bases each). The length of the CDR3 is 12 residues. The CDR3 here is CASSPGGYGQYF. The CDR3 nucleotides read TGTGCCAGCAGCCCCGGGGGCTACGGGCAGTACTTC.